What follows are 3 T cell receptor beta chains derived from one specimen sequenced in a study of cytomegalovirus exposure and HLA in healthy donors. The PCR used 60 Vbeta and 13 Jbeta primers. The protocol was immunoSEQ multiplex PCR, while the TCRdb copy is restricted to in-frame clones and leaves out a portion. The table has about 170,000 clones, about three quarters seen once. What was sequenced was PBMCs. Receptors were obtained from a woman aged 45-65 years in good health and CMV-seropositive.

The chain joins TRBV6-6 to TRBJ1-5; D is unresolved. The CDR3 has 13 amino acids. Germline-derived CDR1 and CDR2 are MNHNY and SVGAGI (reference sequence). V was cut by 8 bases and J by 5 bases, with 13 bases left in between. The CDR3: CASWNRRDQPQHF. For the CDR3, the DNA is TGTGCCAGCTGGAATAGGAGGGATCAGCCCCAGCATTTT.

This chain links TRBV9 with TRBJ2-5; a possible D gene is TRBD2 (6 bases). The CDR3 loop spans 14 amino acids. Trimming cost V 4 bases and J 2 bases, with 12 bases left between them. Germline V gene sequence: CDR1 SGDLS, CDR2 YYNGEE. CDR3 sequence reads: CASSLGLTQETQYF. CDR3 sequence (DNA): TGTGCCAGCAGCCTCGGACTAACGCAAGAGACCCAGTACTTC. Filled out from reference TRBV9 and TRBJ2-5, the complete variable domain reads DSGVTQTPKHLITATGQRVTLRCSPRSGDLSVYWYQQSLDQGLQFLIQYYNGEERAKGNILERFSAQQFPDLHSELNLSSLELGDSALYFCASSLGLTQETQYFGPGTRLLVL.

This clone has only one observation. The V call is TRBV18, the J call TRBJ2-5; no clear D. The germline gives CDR1 KGHSH, CDR2 LQKENI. Trimming removed 3 bases from V and 5 bases from J, with 10 bases in between. The CDR3 consists of 13 residues. The CDR3 DNA sequence: TGTGCCAGCTCACCCGGGTACGGGGAGACCCAGTACTTC. The encoded protein is CASSPGYGETQYF.